This T cell receptor (beta chain) was recovered during a study of cytomegalovirus exposure and HLA in healthy donors. Study conclusions and caveats: Sequencing likely generated an artifact that appeared as a cluster of highly shared sequence variants.

Germline V gene lookup returns CDR1 LNHDA and CDR2 SQIVND (reference sequence). V lost 4 bases and J lost 6; bases outside the gene matches: 3. This CDR3 comprises 15 residues. This clone was observed a few times. Antigen: not known. The primer mix had 60 Vbeta and 13 Jbeta primers. Assay: immunoSEQ multiplex PCR; the TCRdb copy retains only in-frame clones and omits some. The table includes 120,000 or so clones, roughly three fifths detected once. The J gene is TRBJ2-1, the V gene TRBV19, with TRBD2 identical over 13 bases. The clonotype was recovered from a woman between 40 and 55 years old in good health and CMV-seropositive. The sample was PBMCs. DNA of the CDR3: TGTGCCAGTAGTAGGACTAGCGGGGGAATCAATGAGCAGTTCTTC. Its translation: CASSRTSGGINEQFF.